These T cell receptor beta chains were read from a single sample in a study of blood T cells in healthy people across ages. TCRdb re-called the 5' RACE reads with MiXCR, one entry per CDR3 protein. The profile covers about 2 million distinct CDR3 sequences, with just under 50% appearing a single time and over 2% taken by the ten largest. Material: blood. The receptor source for this set is a woman aged 40 to 50 in good health. CDR3s include the opening cysteine and the closing phenylalanine or tryptophan. The order of the fields is clone size, D gene, V gene, J gene, CDR3 DNA, CDR3 protein. D genes are given only for firm matches. Not every row has a clone size; where given, it reads once, few, many or a size class.

NA	TRBD1	TRBV18	TRBJ2-6	TGTGCCAGCTCAGGATCCGACTGGGACAGGGGTGTTACTGGGGCCAACGTCCTGACTTTC	CASSGSDWDRGVTGANVLTF
few	TRBD1	TRBV7-6	TRBJ2-1	TGTGCCAGCAGTAGAAGGACAGGGGACAATGAGCAGTTCTTC	CASSRRTGDNEQFF
few	NA	TRBV12-3/TRBV12-4	TRBJ2-3	TGTGCCAGCAGTTTAGGGGGCAGGGGTGGCACAGATACGCAGTATTTT	CASSLGGRGGTDTQYF
NA	NA	TRBV28	TRBJ2-5	TGTGCCAGCAGTTCTTCAGGAACGTACCAAGAGACCCAGTACTTC	CASSSSGTYQETQYF
NA	NA	TRBV29-1	TRBJ2-5	TGCAGCGTTGTCCTCGACAGACAAGAGACCCAGTACTTC	CSVVLDRQETQYF
NA	TRBD2	TRBV20-1	TRBJ2-3	TGCAGTGCTGGGCTCCAGCGGGGGGAAGCAGATACGCAGTATTTT	CSAGLQRGEADTQYF
NA	NA	TRBV3-1	TRBJ1-6	TGTGCCAGCAGCCAAGTGAAGGCAACGGGCCTTAATTCACCCCTCCACTTT	CASSQVKATGLNSPLHF
few	TRBD1	TRBV11-1	TRBJ2-4	TGTGCCAGCAGCTCGGTGACAGGGAACATTCAGTACTTC	CASSSVTGNIQYF
NA	NA	TRBV20-1	TRBJ2-5	TGCAGTGCTAGAATCAGGGCGGAGACCCAGTACTTC	CSARIRAETQYF
NA	NA	TRBV20-1	TRBJ2-1	TGCAGTGCCACCCCTGATGGACTCTACAGGAATGAGCAGTTCTTC	CSATPDGLYRNEQFF
few	NA	TRBV7-2	TRBJ1-2	TGTGCCAGCAGCTTTACAGGGTTTTACACCTTC	CASSFTGFYTF
NA	TRBD2	TRBV28	TRBJ2-7	TGTGCCAGCAGTCCCAGACTAGCGCACTACTACGAGCAGTACTTC	CASSPRLAHYYEQYF
NA	NA	TRBV6-5	TRBJ2-7	TGTGCCAGCAGTTACACTTCCGGGGTCCTGTACTTC	CASSYTSGVLYF
NA	NA	TRBV4-1	TRBJ2-6	TGCACCAGCAGCCAAGAAGAGGCAGCGTCTGGGGCCAACGTCCTGACTTTC	CTSSQEEAASGANVLTF
NA	TRBD1	TRBV4-1	TRBJ2-7	TGCGCCAGCAGCCAAGTGGGGACAGCGCGCTACGAGCAGTACTTC	CASSQVGTARYEQYF
NA	NA	TRBV6-5	TRBJ2-7	TGTGCCAGCAAGCAGACGGGGACCTACGAGCAGTACTTC	CASKQTGTYEQYF
NA	NA	TRBV3-1	TRBJ2-5	TGTGCCAGCAGCCAAGAAGTAGAGACCCAGTACTTC	CASSQEVETQYF
NA	NA	TRBV6-2/TRBV6-3	TRBJ1-1	TGTGCACCCAAAAGGGTGTGTGGCACTGAAGCTTTCTTT	CAPKRVCGTEAFF
few	NA	TRBV7-2	TRBJ2-5	TGTGCCAGCAGCTTCTCCGGGGTAGAGACCCAGTACTTC	CASSFSGVETQYF
NA	NA	TRBV12-3/TRBV12-4	TRBJ1-4	TGTGCCAGTTTCCAGGGTTTCGGGGATGAAAAACTGTTTTTT	CASFQGFGDEKLFF
NA	TRBD2	TRBV9	TRBJ2-3	TGTGCCAGCAGCGTAGCGGGACTAGCGGGGCCAGATACGCAGTATTTT	CASSVAGLAGPDTQYF
few	TRBD2	TRBV20-1	TRBJ2-1	TGCAGTGCTAGAGATCCGGGACTAGCTGCCTACAATGAGCAGTTCTTC	CSARDPGLAAYNEQFF
few	TRBD1	TRBV6-5	TRBJ1-1	TGTGCCAGCAGTCAGCTTACAGGGGGCCCTGAAGCTTTCTTT	CASSQLTGGPEAFF
NA	NA	TRBV6-2/TRBV6-3	TRBJ2-1	TGTGCCAGCAGTTACTCGTTCTACAATGAGCAGTTCTTC	CASSYSFYNEQFF
NA	NA	TRBV7-2	TRBJ1-2	TGTGCCAGCAGCCTGGGACCGGCGATCTATGGCTACACCTTC	CASSLGPAIYGYTF
NA	NA	TRBV12-3/TRBV12-4	TRBJ2-1	TGTGCCAGCAGTTTGCTCCAGACAAATGAGCAGTTCTTC	CASSLLQTNEQFF
NA	TRBD1	TRBV20-1	TRBJ1-6	TGCAGCTCCCCGGGACAGGGTTATTCACCCCTCCACTTT	CSSPGQGYSPLHF
few	NA	TRBV28	TRBJ2-7	TGTGCCAGCAGTTCACCCACAGGGTTTGAGGAGCAGTACTTC	CASSSPTGFEEQYF
NA	NA	TRBV11-2	TRBJ2-1	TGTGCCAGCAGCTTCCAGGGCCATGAGCAGTTCTTC	CASSFQGHEQFF
NA	TRBD2	TRBV5-1	TRBJ2-3	TGCGCCAGCAGCTTGGCCGGGGGGACTAAGACAGATACGCAGTATTTT	CASSLAGGTKTDTQYF
NA	NA	TRBV6-1	TRBJ2-4	TGTGCCACCGCTCGGGTCCGAGCCAAAAACATTCAGTACTTC	CATARVRAKNIQYF
NA	NA	TRBV6-2/TRBV6-3	TRBJ2-3	TGTGCCAGCAGTTACCCGCTAGCGCTCAACACAGATACGCAGTATTTT	CASSYPLALNTDTQYF
NA	TRBD1	TRBV6-2/TRBV6-3	TRBJ1-2	TGTGCCAGCAGCTACGGACAGGGTACCTATGGCTACACCTTC	CASSYGQGTYGYTF
NA	NA	TRBV7-9	TRBJ2-3	TGTGCCAGCAGTCCAGACGGGACCCCAACAGATACGCAGTATTTT	CASSPDGTPTDTQYF
once	NA	TRBV28	TRBJ2-7	TGTGCCAGCAGCTCGAACCCCAGGGAGCAGTACTTC	CASSSNPREQYF
NA	TRBD2	TRBV20-1	TRBJ2-7	TGCAGTGCTAGAGTTCCCCTAGCGGGGGCCAATTACGAGCAGTACTTC	CSARVPLAGANYEQYF
NA	NA	TRBV6-5	TRBJ1-1	TGTGCCAGCAGTTACAGGGGACCTAAGTTGGGAGAGAACACTGAAGCTTTCTTT	CASSYRGPKLGENTEAFF